This T cell receptor beta chain was recorded in a study of CD8+CD57+ T cells in acquired aplastic anemia (dated by TCRdb to 2016 to 2019). Context from the whole study: DNA extracted from sorted CD4+ and CD8+ cells had a mean of around 3 ug, with a range of roughly 0.17 to 30 ug. A CD8+CD57+ expansion meant a frequency higher than the mean frequency seen in healthy subjects.

Broader findings and caveats from the paper: Twenty-nine CD8+ CDR3 sequences were found to be shared between patients and controls, but these sequences appeared to be highly expressed in patients and within the immunodominant clones of the patients. Between patients and healthy controls, no significant difference in CD8+ Simpson's diversity was found (P=0.060).

Expansion of CD8+CD57+ cells had been shown by flow cytometry in the patients chosen for sequencing. All patients had severe acquired aplastic anemia diagnosed by International Study of Aplastic Anemia and Agranulocytosis and Camitta criteria. Patients had received no therapy at the time of blood sampling. In this study, sorted CD4+ and CD8+ T cells from the blood of healthy subjects and of severe aplastic anemia patients had their TCR repertoires deep-sequenced. Patients were enrolled in the USA under clinicaltrials.gov protocols 00001620, 01623167, 00001397, 00071045, 00081523 and 00961064. Ficoll-Paque density gradient centrifugation was used to isolate peripheral blood mononuclear cells. Before DNA extraction, CD4+ and CD8+ T cells were sorted by FACS or by magnetic beads. TCR beta VDJ combination and CDR3 sequence profiling used genomic DNA as the template. An Illumina HiSeq 2000 was used for TCR repertoire sequencing. The original pipeline was this. Repertoires were assessed using TRBV/TRBJ rearrangement plots, CDR3 size and DJ length profiles, and Simpson's diversity index. The most abundant DNA sequence in the deep sequencing data was taken as the immunodominant clone. CDR3 amino acid sequences were checked for sharing across subjects and were also compared against the VDJdb database and published repertoires. TCRdb redid the processing of the public reads, applying fastp at Q25 and MiXCR, and retained in-frame beta chains. Rows with one shared CDR3 protein collapse into an entry with the most common genes and DNA. These V and J calls originate from TCRdb's pipeline instead of the authors' own analysis. The table for this sample lists 150,000 to 200,000 distinct CDR3 sequences; 45% to 55% of them were counted only once. Roughly 1.1% of the sample rests with the top ten.

Many counts were recorded for this clonotype. What antigen it recognizes has not been identified. Base-call qualities are not available, and no considerably larger clone is one nucleotide away. From a lookup of the germline V gene (reference sequence), CDR1 and CDR2 are SEHNR and FQNEAQ. Trimming takes 5 bases from V and 4 bases from J, and the germline ends sit 9 bases apart. The cysteine opens and the phenylalanine closes a CDR3 of 13 amino acids. Only CDR3 DNA is held: 39 bases, read in frame from base 1. What was sequenced was sorted CD4+, CD8+, or CD8+CD57+ T cells (not recorded which) from PBMCs. The rearranged chain carries TRBV7-9 and TRBJ1-5; TRBD1 is a possible D gene, resting on 5 matching bases. This receptor was obtained from a human donor with aplastic anemia. Here is the DNA: TGTGCCAGCAGCCCGCAGGGAAATCAGCCCCAGCATTTT. It encodes CASSPQGNQPQHF. The full variable domain, with segments outside the CDR3 supplied by the reference TRBV7-9 and TRBJ1-5 proteins, appears as DTGVSQNPRHKITKRGQNVTFRCDPISEHNRLYWYRQTLGQGPEFLTYFQNEAQLEKSRLLSDRFSAERPKGSFSTLEIQRTEQGDSAMYLCASSPQGNQPQHFGDGTRLSIL.